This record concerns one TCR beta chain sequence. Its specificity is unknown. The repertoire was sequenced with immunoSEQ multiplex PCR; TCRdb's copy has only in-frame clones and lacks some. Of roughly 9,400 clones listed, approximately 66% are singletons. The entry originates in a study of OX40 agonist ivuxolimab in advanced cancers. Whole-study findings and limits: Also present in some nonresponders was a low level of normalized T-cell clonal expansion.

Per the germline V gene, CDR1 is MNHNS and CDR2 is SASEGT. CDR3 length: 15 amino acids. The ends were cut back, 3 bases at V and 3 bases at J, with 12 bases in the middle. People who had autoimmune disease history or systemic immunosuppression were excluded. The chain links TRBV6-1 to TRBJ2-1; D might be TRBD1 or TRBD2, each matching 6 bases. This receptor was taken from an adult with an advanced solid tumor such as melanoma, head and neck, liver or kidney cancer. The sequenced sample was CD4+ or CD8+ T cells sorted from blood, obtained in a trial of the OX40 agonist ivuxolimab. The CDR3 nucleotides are TGTGCCAGCAGTGAGAGGGGGGACGACTACAATGAGCAGTTCTTC. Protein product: CASSERGDDYNEQFF.